A single count supports the clone carrying this TCR beta chain. The sample belongs to a study of blood T cell repertoires in COVID-19. In the original processing: From reference gene primer amplification, estimates of nucleated cell counts were derived. Libraries were prepared by immunoSEQ multiplex PCR; TCRdb keeps only in-frame clonotypes and omits some of them. Clone size and V and J calls were adopted from that table, with D and trimming inferred from the DNA. This table has about 240,000 clones, 75% to 85% appearing once. This CDR3 comprises 13 residues. V was pared by 3 bases and J by 6 bases, with 3 bases of the junction left unmatched. The V gene's germline CDR1 is ENHRY and CDR2 SYGVKD.

The chain is built from TRBV10-3 and TRBJ2-7; 9 positions match TRBD2. What was sequenced was peripheral blood. This sequence originates from a woman between 65 and 79 years old with acute or convalescent COVID-19. CDR3 sequence reads: CAISEGLASEQYF. The CDR3 DNA is TGTGCCATCAGTGAAGGACTAGCGAGCGAGCAGTACTTC.